This T cell receptor beta chain appears in the sequencing data of a study of technical replicates of blood from a handful of donors. This clone was found a few times. The same CDR3 is also encoded by other DNA sequences in this sample. Trimming took 2 bases from V and 4 from J, leaving 8 bases between them. The CDR3 consists of 13 residues. Germline V lookup: CDR1 WNHNN, CDR2 SYGVQD (reference sequence). Assay: immunoSEQ multiplex PCR; the TCRdb copy retains only in-frame clones and omits some. The sample includes approximately 85,000 clones, 90% to 95% of them seen just once. This receptor was taken from a human donor in good health. Sequencing used T cells isolated from PBMCs. This chain links TRBV10-1 with TRBJ1-1; no firm D call. CDR3 sequence (DNA): TGCGCCAGCAGTGAGAGAGGTGGCACTGAAGCTTTCTTT. Translation: CASSERGGTEAFF.